The 26 T cell receptor beta chains in this list originate from one sample, sequenced in a study of T cells in Graves' hyperthyroidism and ophthalmopathy. There were TCR beta CDR3 regions amplified from RNA transcripts. The HTBI primer set drove a first-round RT-PCR of the TCR CDR3. TCRdb reprocessed the multiplex PCR reads via MiXCR and lists one record per CDR3 protein. The sample holds 300,000 to 450,000 distinct CDR3 sequences, around a quarter seen once. Sequenced: blood. The receptors stem from a man over 45 with Graves' hyperthyroidism.

This clonotype occurred a few times. This chain joins TRBV11-3 and TRBJ2-5; 7 bases match TRBD1. There are 14 residues in the CDR3. CDR1 is SGHNT, CDR2 YENEEA, per germline. The V and J ends lost 5 bases and 2 bases, in that order; junction bases with no gene match: 5. CDR3 bases: TGTGCCAGCAGCATCTACAGGGGTCAAGAGACCCAGTACTTC. Residues: CASSIYRGQETQYF.

A few counts support this clonotype. This rearrangement joins TRBV20-1 to TRBJ2-7, with 8 bases aligning to TRBD2. CDR3 length equals 15 residues. Trimming took 6 bases from V and 4 from J; bases not matched to a gene: 14. The germline V gene encodes CDR1 DFQATT and CDR2 SNEGSKA (reference sequence). CDR3 coding DNA: TGCAGTGCCCGCGGGCTAGCGGGCAATACTTACGAGCAGTACTTC. Its protein product is CSARGLAGNTYEQYF.

The V gene is TRBV28, the J gene TRBJ1-2; D ambiguous. The CDR3 sequence is 15 residues long. The germline V and J ends were trimmed by 6 bases and 6 bases, with 20 bases remaining between them. Germline V CDR1 and CDR2: MDHEN, SYDVKM. This CDR3 reads CASSLIPRRVNGYTF. CDR3 DNA sequence: TGTGCCAGCAGCTTAATTCCCCGCAGAGTAAATGGCTACACCTTC.

A single count supports this clonotype. DNA for the CDR3: TGTGCCAGCAGTAGCCGGGACAGGCCTTACTCTGGAAACACCATATATTTT. It specifies CASSSRDRPYSGNTIYF. This chain connects TRBV6-1 to TRBJ1-3, with 8 positions matching TRBD1. V shed 5 bases and J 0 bases; nucleotides not matched to a gene: 9. The germline CDR1 and CDR2 sequences are MNHNS and SASEGT. The CDR3 has 17 amino acids.

This clonotype was seen only once. It may be a read error: a sequence one base away is much more abundant. This CDR3 is missing its conserved last phenylalanine or tryptophan, likely due to a read error. The V gene is TRBV20-1, the J gene TRBJ2-2; TRBD1 matches 8 bases. The CDR3 is made up of 13 amino acids. Germline assignment: CDR1 DFQATT and CDR2 SNEGSKA (reference sequence). V shed 3 bases, J shed 5 bases, and the junction held 2 bases outside the gene matches. The CDR3 nucleotides read TGCAGTGCTAGGCGGACAGGGACCGGGGAGCTGTTTTAT. This encodes CSARRTGTGELFY.

This clonotype was counted a few times. CDR3 in amino acids: CASSEDQNSGGYTF. The DNA for the CDR3 is TGTGCCAGCAGTGAAGATCAGAATTCGGGCGGCTACACCTTC. The chain recombines TRBV2 with TRBJ1-2; D gene ambiguous. Germline CDR1 is SNHLY and CDR2 is FYNNEI. The V end lost 1 base, the J end lost 8 bases, and 14 bases lay between the germline ends. The CDR3 is 14 amino acids.

Turning to this clonotype: This sequence may be a read error, since a much larger clone differs from it by one base. The CDR3 DNA follows: TGTGCCAGCAGTTACTCGACTAGCCGGCCCTACAATGAGCAGTTCTTC. Protein product: CASSYSTSRPYNEQFF. This chain connects TRBV6-2 or TRBV6-3 to TRBJ2-1; 7 bases agree with TRBD2. Germline V CDR1 and CDR2: MNHEY, SVGEGT. CDR3 length: 16 amino acids. V shed 0 bases and J 2 bases; nucleotides not matched to a gene: 4.

V gene TRBV28 combines with J gene TRBJ1-5, with TRBD1 as a possible D gene (5 bases). Germline V gene sequence: CDR1 MDHEN, CDR2 SYDVKM. V gave up 8 bases and J gave up 5 bases, with 22 bases separating them. There are 16 residues in the CDR3. DNA of the CDR3: TGTGCCAGCGCCCCCCTAGGGACGGCGATTCATCAGCCCCAGCATTTT. Its translation: CASAPLGTAIHQPQHF.

In this sample, this clonotype turned up many times. The rearrangement links TRBV11-2 to TRBJ2-7; tentative D call: TRBD2 (5 bases). The length of the CDR3 is 12 residues. Trimming shortened V by 3 bases and J by 7 bases, and 10 bases separated the two germline ends. Per germline, CDR1 SGHAT and CDR2 FQNNGV. CDR3 nucleotides: TGTGCCAGCAGCTTTGTAGCGAGGGAGCAGTACTTC. It encodes CASSFVAREQYF.

This clonotype came up once. One base away lies a much larger clone, so this may be a sequencing read error. This rearrangement joins TRBV2 to TRBJ2-7; D gene uncertain. This CDR3 comprises 16 residues. CDR1 SNHLY and CDR2 FYNNEI come from the germline V gene. V lost 6 bases to trimming and J lost 0 bases, with 18 bases between them. The CDR3 is CASSPFGSSGSYEQYF. The CDR3 DNA reads TGTGCCAGCAGCCCCTTCGGATCCTCGGGCTCCTACGAGCAGTACTTC.

There are many counts of this clonotype. J is TRBJ2-3 and V is TRBV2, with 8 positions matching TRBD1. V lost 6 bases to trimming and J lost 4 bases; unmatched junction nucleotides: 9. The CDR3 is 15 amino acids. In germline, CDR1 is SNHLY, CDR2 FYNNEI. The CDR3 is CASRARTGSADTQYF. The CDR3 region has the DNA TGTGCCAGCAGAGCACGGACAGGGTCCGCAGATACGCAGTATTTT.

The table lists this clonotype with many counts. This sequence joins TRBV7-2 and TRBJ2-7; D is unresolved. CDR3 length: 13 amino acids. Germline CDR1 SGHTA, CDR2 FQGNSA. With 5 bases removed from V and 4 bases from J, the gap between germline ends came to 12 bases. CDR3 residues: CASSLTPTYEQYF. As DNA, the CDR3 is TGTGCCAGCAGCCTCACCCCAACGTACGAGCAGTACTTC.

A single count supports this clonotype. The V call is TRBV5-1, the J call TRBJ2-5; 7 nucleotides line up with TRBD1. The germline V gene encodes CDR1 SGHRS and CDR2 YFSETQ. V shed 5 bases, J shed 5 bases, and the junction held 12 bases outside the gene matches. The CDR3 contains 15 residues. The CDR3 loop is CASSYTGASGETQYF. The DNA for the CDR3 is TGCGCCAGCAGTTATACAGGGGCCTCTGGGGAGACCCAGTACTTC. Looking up the rest from reference TRBV5-1 and TRBJ2-5 gives the full variable domain: KAGVTQTPRYLIKTRGQQVTLSCSPISGHRSVSWYQQTPGQGLQFLFEYFSETQRNKGNFPGRFSGRQFSNSRSEMNVSTLELGDSALYLCASSYTGASGETQYFGPGTRLLVL.

The chain has TRBV7-8 and TRBJ1-1; the D gene is possibly TRBD1 (6 bases). Per germline, CDR1 SGHVS and CDR2 FQNEAQ. The CDR3 totals 16 residues. V was cut by 5 bases and J by 2 bases, with 18 bases left in between. The CDR3 spells CASSLMTGGVNTEAFF. In DNA form, the CDR3 reads TGTGCCAGCAGCCTGATGACAGGAGGGGTTAACACTGAAGCTTTCTTT.

This clonotype showed up just a few times. V is TRBV13 and J is TRBJ2-7; D is uncertain. Trimming shortened V by 2 bases and J by 0 bases, and 20 bases separated the two germline ends. The CDR3 has 18 amino acids. Germline V gene sequence: CDR1 PRHDT, CDR2 FYEKMQ (reference sequence). The CDR3 spells CASSLMSRMQPASYEQYF. CDR3 nucleotides: TGTGCCAGCAGCTTAATGAGCCGAATGCAACCCGCCTCCTACGAGCAGTACTTC.

Many counts were recorded for this clonotype. The chain joins TRBV9 to TRBJ2-1, with 10 nucleotides matching TRBD2. After removal of 3 bases from V and 8 bases from J, the junction contained 5 bases not matched to a gene. CDR3 length equals 14 residues. In germline, CDR1 is SGDLS, CDR2 YYNGEE. CDR3 DNA: TGTGCCAGCAGCGAGGGACTAGCGAGTGATGAGCAGTTCTTC. Translated, it gives CASSEGLASDEQFF.

CDR3: CASSMSPGTSMGELFF. The CDR3 DNA follows: TGTGCCAGTAGTATGTCTCCGGGGACTAGCATGGGGGAGCTGTTTTTT. This chain links TRBV19 with TRBJ2-2, with 9 bases fitting TRBD2. The CDR3 covers 16 residues. Germline V gene sequence: CDR1 LNHDA, CDR2 SQIVND (reference sequence). The V gene end was trimmed by 3 bases and the J gene end by 8 bases; junction bases not matched to a gene: 10.

There are many counts of this clonotype. The CDR3 DNA reads as TGTGCCAGCTCAGTTACTAGCGGAGAGCAGTTCTTC. Its translation is CASSVTSGEQFF. The chain is built from TRBV18 and TRBJ2-1; 8 nucleotides line up with TRBD2. J lost 10 bases, V lost 5 bases, and 4 bases had no gene match. CDR1 is KGHSH and CDR2 is LQKENI in the germline V gene. This CDR3 contains 12 residues.

In DNA, the CDR3 is TGTGCCAGCAGTCAATTTAGTGAGGAGACCCAGTACTTC. It specifies CASSQFSEETQYF. V usage is TRBV11-2 and J usage is TRBJ2-5; unclear D gene. CDR1 is SGHAT and CDR2 is FQNNGV in the germline V gene. The ends were cut back, 6 bases at V and 5 bases at J, with 13 bases in the middle. The CDR3 contains 13 residues.

This chain connects TRBV7-9 to TRBJ1-5, with a possible D match to TRBD1 (5 bases). Trimming took 6 bases from V and 0 from J, leaving 9 bases between them. Germline CDR1 reads SEHNR; CDR2 reads FQNEAQ (reference sequence). The CDR3 runs 14 residues. In nucleotides, the CDR3 is TGTGCCAGCAGTATGACAGATAGCAATCAGCCCCAGCATTTT. It codes for CASSMTDSNQPQHF.

The table lists this clonotype with many counts. V is TRBV2 and J is TRBJ2-7, with no clear D. Germline V CDR1 and CDR2: SNHLY, FYNNEI. The CDR3 loop spans 12 amino acids. V was shortened by 8 bases and J by 2 bases, with 10 bases between the two germline ends. The CDR3 reads CASVRQTYEQYF. CDR3 nucleotide sequence: TGTGCCAGCGTCCGGCAGACCTACGAGCAGTACTTC.

This clonotype was seen many times. This chain links TRBV19 with TRBJ2-3, with TRBD1 matching 7 bases. The CDR3 is 14 residues long. Looked up from germline, CDR1 is LNHDA and CDR2 is SQIVND (reference sequence). V lost 8 bases, J lost 0 bases, and 5 bases stayed unmatched. In DNA form, the CDR3 reads TGTGCCAGTCAGACAGGGATTAGCACAGATACGCAGTATTTT. Protein: CASQTGISTDTQYF.

This clonotype was observed a handful of times. The chain has TRBV6-1 and TRBJ2-3; 9 positions agree with TRBD2. The CDR3 is made up of 14 amino acids. The germline CDR1 and CDR2 sequences are MNHNS and SASEGT. The V segment lost 7 bases and the J segment 1 base; nucleotides outside the gene matches: 3. For the CDR3, the DNA is TGTGCCAGCATGCGGGAGGGCGGCACAGATACGCAGTATTTT. It translates to CASMREGGTDTQYF.

The chain has TRBV10-1 and TRBJ2-1, with D possibly TRBD2 on 6 matching bases. Germline assignment: CDR1 WNHNN and CDR2 SYGVQD (reference sequence). The CDR3 loop spans 17 amino acids. Trimming removed 4 bases from V and 3 bases from J, with 19 bases in between. CDR3 residues: CASSVSGTPLLYNEQFF. CDR3 nucleotides: TGCGCCAGCAGTGTATCCGGGACTCCTCTTCTCTACAATGAGCAGTTCTTC.

This clonotype has a handful of counts. The chain employs TRBV19 and TRBJ1-1; no clear D gene. CDR1 and CDR2 from the germline V gene are LNHDA and SQIVND (reference sequence). The CDR3 has 14 amino acids. Trimming pared 4 bases from V and 4 bases from J, leaving 13 bases between. DNA of the CDR3: TGTGCCAGTAGTACAAGGGCCTTGAGCACTGAAGCTTTCTTT. It encodes CASSTRALSTEAFF.

This chain links TRBV7-9 with TRBJ1-3; the D is unclear. Per germline, CDR1 SEHNR and CDR2 FQNEAQ (reference sequence). Deletions cut 5 bases from V and 3 bases from J, with 11 bases between. CDR3 size: 14 residues. For the CDR3, the DNA is TGTGCCAGCAGCACACCGGGAGATGGAAACACCATATATTTT. It specifies CASSTPGDGNTIYF.